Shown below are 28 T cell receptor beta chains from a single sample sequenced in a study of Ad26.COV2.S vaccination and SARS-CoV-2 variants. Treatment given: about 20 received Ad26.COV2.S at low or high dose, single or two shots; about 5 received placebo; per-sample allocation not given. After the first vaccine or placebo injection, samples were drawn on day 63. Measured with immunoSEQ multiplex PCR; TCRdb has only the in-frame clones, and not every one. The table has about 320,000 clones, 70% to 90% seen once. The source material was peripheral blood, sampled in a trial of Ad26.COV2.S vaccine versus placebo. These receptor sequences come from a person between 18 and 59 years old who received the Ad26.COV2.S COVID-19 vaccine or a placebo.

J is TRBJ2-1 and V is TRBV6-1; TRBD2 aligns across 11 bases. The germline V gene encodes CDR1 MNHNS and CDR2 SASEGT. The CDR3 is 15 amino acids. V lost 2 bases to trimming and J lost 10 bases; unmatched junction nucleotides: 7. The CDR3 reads CASSEYVAGGREQFF. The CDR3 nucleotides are TGTGCCAGCAGTGAATACGTAGCGGGGGGGCGCGAGCAGTTCTTC.

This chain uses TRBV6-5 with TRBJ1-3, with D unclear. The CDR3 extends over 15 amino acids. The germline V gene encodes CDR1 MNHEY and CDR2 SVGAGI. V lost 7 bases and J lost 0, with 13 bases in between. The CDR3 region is CASKMQPTSGNTIYF. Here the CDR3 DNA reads TGTGCCAGCAAAATGCAGCCTACCTCTGGAAACACCATATATTTT.

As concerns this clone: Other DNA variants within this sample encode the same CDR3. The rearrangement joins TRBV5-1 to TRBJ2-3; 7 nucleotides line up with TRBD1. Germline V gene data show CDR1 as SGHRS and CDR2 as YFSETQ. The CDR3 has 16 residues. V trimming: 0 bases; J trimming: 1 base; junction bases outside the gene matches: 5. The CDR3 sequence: CASSLGGGARTDTQYF. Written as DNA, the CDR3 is TGCGCCAGCAGCTTGGGAGGGGGCGCCCGCACAGATACGCAGTATTTT.

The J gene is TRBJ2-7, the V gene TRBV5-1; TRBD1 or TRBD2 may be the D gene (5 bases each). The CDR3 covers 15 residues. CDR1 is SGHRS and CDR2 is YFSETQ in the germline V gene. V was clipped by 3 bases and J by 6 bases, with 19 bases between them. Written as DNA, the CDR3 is TGCGCCAGCAGCTCCACCATAGCGACGAGGGGCGAGCAGTACTTC. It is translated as CASSSTIATRGEQYF.

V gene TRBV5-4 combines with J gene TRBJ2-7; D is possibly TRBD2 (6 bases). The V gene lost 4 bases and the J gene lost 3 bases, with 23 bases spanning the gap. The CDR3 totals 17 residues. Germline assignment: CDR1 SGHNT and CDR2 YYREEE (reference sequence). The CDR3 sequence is CASSPRWAGRTVYEQYF. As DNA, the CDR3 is TGTGCCAGCAGCCCGAGGTGGGCGGGACGGACGGTCTACGAGCAGTACTTC.

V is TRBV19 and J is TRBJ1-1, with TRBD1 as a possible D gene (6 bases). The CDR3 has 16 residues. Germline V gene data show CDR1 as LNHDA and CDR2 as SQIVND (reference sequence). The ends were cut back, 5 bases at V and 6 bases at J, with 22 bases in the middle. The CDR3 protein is CASSPKGRKGGPEAFF. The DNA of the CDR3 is TGTGCCAGTAGTCCAAAGGGGAGGAAAGGGGGACCTGAAGCTTTCTTT.

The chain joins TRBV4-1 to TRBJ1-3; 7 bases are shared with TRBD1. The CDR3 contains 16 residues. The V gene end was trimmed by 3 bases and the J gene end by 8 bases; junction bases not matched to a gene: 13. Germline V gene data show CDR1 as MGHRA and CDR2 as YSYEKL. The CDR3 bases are TGCGCCAGCAGCCATTTACAGGGGATACCTGGTCACACCATATATTTT. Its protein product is CASSHLQGIPGHTIYF.

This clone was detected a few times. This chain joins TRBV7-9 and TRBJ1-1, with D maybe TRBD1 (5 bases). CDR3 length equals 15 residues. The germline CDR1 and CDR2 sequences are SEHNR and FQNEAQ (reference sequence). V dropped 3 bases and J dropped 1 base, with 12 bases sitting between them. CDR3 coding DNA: TGTGCCAGCAGCTTTGCAGGGTCGGGGAACACTGAAGCTTTCTTT. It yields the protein CASSFAGSGNTEAFF.

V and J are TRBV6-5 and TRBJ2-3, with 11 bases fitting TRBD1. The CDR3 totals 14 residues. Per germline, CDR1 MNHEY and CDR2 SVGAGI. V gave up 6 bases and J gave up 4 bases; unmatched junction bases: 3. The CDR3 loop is CASSRTGGADTQYF. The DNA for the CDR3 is TGTGCCAGCAGCAGGACAGGGGGCGCAGATACGCAGTATTTT.

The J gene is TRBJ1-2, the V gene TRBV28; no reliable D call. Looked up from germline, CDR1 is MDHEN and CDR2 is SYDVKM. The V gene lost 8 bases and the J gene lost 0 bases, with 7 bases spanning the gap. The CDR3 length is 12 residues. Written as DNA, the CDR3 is TGTGCCAGCCCGGGGACTAACTATGGCTACACCTTC. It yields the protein CASPGTNYGYTF.

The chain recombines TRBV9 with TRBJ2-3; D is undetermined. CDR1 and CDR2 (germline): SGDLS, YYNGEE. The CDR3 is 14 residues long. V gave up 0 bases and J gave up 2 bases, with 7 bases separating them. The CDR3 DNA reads TGTGCCAGCAGCGTAGCACTAACCACAGATACGCAGTATTTT. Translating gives CASSVALTTDTQYF.

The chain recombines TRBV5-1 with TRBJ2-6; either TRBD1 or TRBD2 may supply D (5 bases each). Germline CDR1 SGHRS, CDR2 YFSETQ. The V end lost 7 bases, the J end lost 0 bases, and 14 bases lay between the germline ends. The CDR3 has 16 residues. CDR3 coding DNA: TGCGCCAGCCGGATGGTGGGGGTCTCTGGGGCCAACGTCCTGACTTTC. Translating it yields CASRMVGVSGANVLTF.

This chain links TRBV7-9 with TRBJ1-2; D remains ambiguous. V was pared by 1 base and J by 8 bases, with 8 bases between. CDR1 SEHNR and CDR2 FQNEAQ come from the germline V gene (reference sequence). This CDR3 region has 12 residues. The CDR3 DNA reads TGTGCCAGCAGCTTAGGAGGGTTCGGCTACACCTTC. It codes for CASSLGGFGYTF.

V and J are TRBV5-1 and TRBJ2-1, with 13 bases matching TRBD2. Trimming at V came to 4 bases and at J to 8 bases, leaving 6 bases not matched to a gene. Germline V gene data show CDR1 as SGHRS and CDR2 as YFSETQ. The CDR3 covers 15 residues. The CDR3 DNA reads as TGCGCCAGCAGCCCGGGGACTAGCGGGGTCCATGAGCAGTTCTTC. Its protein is CASSPGTSGVHEQFF.

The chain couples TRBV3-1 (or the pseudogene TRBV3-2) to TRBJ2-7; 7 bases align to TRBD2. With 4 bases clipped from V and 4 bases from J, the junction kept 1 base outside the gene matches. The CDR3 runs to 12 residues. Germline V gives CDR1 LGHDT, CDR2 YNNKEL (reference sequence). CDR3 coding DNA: TGTGCCAGCAGCCGAGCGGGGTACGAGCAGTACTTC. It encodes CASSRAGYEQYF.

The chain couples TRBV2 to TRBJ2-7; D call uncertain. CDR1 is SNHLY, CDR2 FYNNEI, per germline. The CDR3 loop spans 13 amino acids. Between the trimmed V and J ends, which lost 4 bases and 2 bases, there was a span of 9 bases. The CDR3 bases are TGTGCCAGCAGTGTGTTGCAAACCTACGAGCAGTACTTC. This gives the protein CASSVLQTYEQYF.

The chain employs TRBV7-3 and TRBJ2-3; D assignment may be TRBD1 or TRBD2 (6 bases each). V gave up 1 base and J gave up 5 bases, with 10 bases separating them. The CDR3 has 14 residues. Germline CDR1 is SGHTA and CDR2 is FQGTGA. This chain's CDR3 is CASSLIGGRDTQYF. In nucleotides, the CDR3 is TGTGCCAGCAGCTTAATTGGGGGGCGAGATACGCAGTATTTT.

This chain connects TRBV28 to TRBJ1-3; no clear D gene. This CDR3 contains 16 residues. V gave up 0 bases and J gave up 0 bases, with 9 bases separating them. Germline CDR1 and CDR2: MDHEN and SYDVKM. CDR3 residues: CASSLWDPTSGNTIYF. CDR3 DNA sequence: TGTGCCAGCAGTTTATGGGACCCAACCTCTGGAAACACCATATATTTT.

CDR3: CASSQGGTGDPDTQYF. The CDR3, as DNA: TGTGCCAGCAGCCAAGGGGGGACAGGGGATCCAGATACGCAGTATTTT. The chain joins TRBV4-2 to TRBJ2-3; 10 bases fit TRBD1. J gave up 4 bases and V 1 base, and 5 bases lay outside the gene matches. Germline V gene data show CDR1 as LGHNA and CDR2 as YNFKEQ. The CDR3 is 16 residues long.

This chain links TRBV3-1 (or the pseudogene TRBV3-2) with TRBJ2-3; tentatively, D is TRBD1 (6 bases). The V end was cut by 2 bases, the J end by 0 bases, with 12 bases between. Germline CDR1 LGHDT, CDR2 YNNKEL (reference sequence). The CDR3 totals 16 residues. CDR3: CASSQTTGISTDTQYF. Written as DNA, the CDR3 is TGTGCCAGCAGCCAAACGACAGGCATTAGCACAGATACGCAGTATTTT.

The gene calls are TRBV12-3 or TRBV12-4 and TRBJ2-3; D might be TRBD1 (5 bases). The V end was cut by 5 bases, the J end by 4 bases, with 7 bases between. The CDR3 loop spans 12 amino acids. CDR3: CASSPRADTQYF. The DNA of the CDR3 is TGTGCCAGCAGTCCCAGGGCAGATACGCAGTATTTT.

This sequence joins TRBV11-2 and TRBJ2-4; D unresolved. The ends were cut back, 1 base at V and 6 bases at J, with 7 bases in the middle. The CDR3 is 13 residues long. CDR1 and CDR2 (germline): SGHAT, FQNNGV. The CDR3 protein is CASSLVRGNIQYF. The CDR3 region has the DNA TGTGCCAGCAGCTTAGTCCGCGGAAACATTCAGTACTTC.

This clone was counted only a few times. The CDR3 loop is CASSFRRDNSPLHF. The CDR3 DNA reads TGTGCCAGCAGTTTCCGGCGGGATAATTCACCCCTCCACTTT. This chain links TRBV28 with TRBJ1-6; D remains unclear. CDR1 is MDHEN and CDR2 is SYDVKM in the germline V gene. Trimming cost V 3 bases and J 5 bases, with 8 bases left between them. CDR3 size: 14 residues.

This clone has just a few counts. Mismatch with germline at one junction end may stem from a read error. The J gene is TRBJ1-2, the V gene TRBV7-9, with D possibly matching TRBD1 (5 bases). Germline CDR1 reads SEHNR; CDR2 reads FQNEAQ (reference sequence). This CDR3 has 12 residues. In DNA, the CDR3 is TGTGCCAGCACCCCTTCTGGGGGATTCCCCTCGTTC. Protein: CASTPSGGFPSF.

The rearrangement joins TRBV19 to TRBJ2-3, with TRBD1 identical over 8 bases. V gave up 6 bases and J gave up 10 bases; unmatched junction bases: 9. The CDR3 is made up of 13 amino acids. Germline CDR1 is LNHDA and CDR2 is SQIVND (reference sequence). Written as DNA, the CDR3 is TGTGCCAGTAGCTCGGACAGGGAAATAGCGCAGTATTTT. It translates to CASSSDREIAQYF.

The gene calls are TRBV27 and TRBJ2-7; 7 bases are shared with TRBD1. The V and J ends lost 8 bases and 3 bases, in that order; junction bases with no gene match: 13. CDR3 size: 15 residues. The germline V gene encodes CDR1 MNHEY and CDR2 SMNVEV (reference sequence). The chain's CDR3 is CASAFGSGGYYEQYF. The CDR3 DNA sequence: TGTGCCAGCGCTTTTGGATCAGGGGGATACTACGAGCAGTACTTC.

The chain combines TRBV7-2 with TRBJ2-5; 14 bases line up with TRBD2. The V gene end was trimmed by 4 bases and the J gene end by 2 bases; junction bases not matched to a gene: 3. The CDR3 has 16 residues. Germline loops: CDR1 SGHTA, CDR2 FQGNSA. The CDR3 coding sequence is TGTGCCAGCAGCTCCCGACTAGCGGGGGGGCAAGAGACCCAGTACTTC. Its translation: CASSSRLAGGQETQYF.

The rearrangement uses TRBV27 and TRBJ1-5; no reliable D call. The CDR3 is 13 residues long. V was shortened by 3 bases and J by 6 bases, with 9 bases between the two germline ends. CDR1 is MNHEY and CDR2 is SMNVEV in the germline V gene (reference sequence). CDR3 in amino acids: CASSFGPGQPQHF. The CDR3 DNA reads TGTGCCAGCAGTTTCGGACCGGGTCAGCCCCAGCATTTT.